The T cell receptor beta chain described here comes from a study of cytotoxic CD8 clonotypes in ibrutinib-treated CLL. About the study: After a median of about 62 months, approximately 15 patients stayed remitted and around 12 progressed; responses had been partial in about 24 and complete in 2.

Genomic DNA (approximately 2.1 micrograms) was obtained from cryopreserved PBMCs for construction of TCR beta libraries. From germline, CDR1 is SQVTM and CDR2 ANQGSEA. The CDR3 runs 16 residues. The V and J ends lost 4 bases and 3 bases, in that order; junction bases with no gene match: 10. TCRdb's copy holds only in-frame clones and misses some; the assay was immunoSEQ multiplex PCR. The top ten hold roughly a tenth of the sample, which has around 40,000 clones, roughly three quarters seen once. Concerning this clone itself: Its matching antigen is unknown.

Whole-study results and caveats: Exceeding age-matched healthy donors, baseline clonality also tracked the counts of circulating CD8+ T cells.

The chain recombines TRBV29-1 with TRBJ2-1, with 9 bases aligning to TRBD1. The sample consisted of PBMCs, taken at disease progression, from a patient treated with ibrutinib. This clonotype was sampled from a human donor with chronic lymphocytic leukemia. Written as DNA, the CDR3 is TGCAGCGTTGGAACTACCTCGGGACAGGGCTACAATGAGCAGTTCTTC. The encoded protein is CSVGTTSGQGYNEQFF.